This entry lists 24 T cell receptor beta chains sequenced from one sample in a study of glioma-infiltrating T cells. Amplification of TCR alpha and beta CDR3 regions from RNA used iRepertoire nested multiplex PCR. TCRdb redid the calling of the multiplex PCR reads with MiXCR, one entry per CDR3 protein. The table shows over 70,000 distinct CDR3 sequences, with 20% to 25% occurring only once. The sequenced material came from glioma tissue, nonneoplastic brain tissue, or PBMCs (not recorded which). The receptor source for this set is a human donor with low-grade glioma or glioblastoma, undergoing nonglioma brain surgery, or in good health (not recorded which).

At least ten counts were recorded for this clonotype. This chain joins TRBV3-1 and TRBJ2-7; weak D call: TRBD1 (5 bases). The CDR3 is made up of 11 amino acids. V lost 4 bases, J lost 7 bases, and 8 bases lay in between. The germline V gene has CDR1 LGHDT and CDR2 YNNKEL (reference sequence). CDR3 region: CASSLKGEQYF. For the CDR3, the DNA is TGTGCCAGCAGCCTTAAGGGGGAGCAGTACTTC.

This chain joins TRBV3-1 and TRBJ2-7; D is perhaps TRBD1 or TRBD2 (5 bases each). The CDR3 is made up of 14 amino acids. The V and J ends lost 2 bases and 4 bases respectively, with 12 bases between them. Looked up from germline, CDR1 is LGHDT and CDR2 is YNNKEL (reference sequence). The CDR3 DNA sequence: TGTGCCAGCAGCCAAAGAGGGCAGGGTTACGAGCAGTACTTC. This translates into CASSQRGQGYEQYF.

This clonotype was detected ten times or more. The V and J genes are TRBV6-4 and TRBJ1-1; D is ambiguous. CDR1 and CDR2 from the germline V gene are MRHNA and SNTAGT. This CDR3 has 13 residues. V was pared by 2 bases and J by 1 base, with 5 bases between. The CDR3 DNA is TGTGCCAGCAGTGACAGGCAGAACACTGAAGCTTTCTTT. Amino acid sequence: CASSDRQNTEAFF.

About this clonotype itself: Since no conserved phenylalanine or tryptophan closes the CDR3, a read error is the likely cause. CDR3 amino acids: CASSTAGVGMNTEAFL. Written as DNA, the CDR3 is TGTGCCAGCAGTACAGCAGGGGTCGGGATGAACACTGAAGCTTTCTTG. The chain uses TRBV6-2 or TRBV6-3 and TRBJ1-1; tentative D call: TRBD1 (6 bases). Germline V gene data show CDR1 as MNHEY and CDR2 as SVGEGT. This CDR3 comprises 16 residues. Trimming cost V 5 bases and J 0 bases, with 16 bases left between them.

The chain links TRBV19 to TRBJ2-2; D is uncertain. Between the trimmed V and J ends, which lost 6 bases and 2 bases, there was a span of 10 bases. CDR1 is LNHDA and CDR2 is SQIVND in the germline V gene (reference sequence). CDR3 length: 14 amino acids. CDR3 region: CASRPTLNTGELFF. In nucleotides, the CDR3 is TGTGCCAGTAGGCCGACACTTAACACCGGGGAGCTGTTTTTT. Combining the CDR3 with reference TRBV19 and TRBJ2-2 gives the whole variable domain DGGITQSPKYLFRKEGQNVTLSCEQNLNHDAMYWYRQDPGQGLRLIYYSQIVNDFQKGDIAEGYSVSREKKESFPLTVTSAQKNPTAFYLCASRPTLNTGELFFGEGSRLTVL.

This clonotype was seen more than once but under ten times. The V call is TRBV5-6, the J call TRBJ2-3, with D possibly TRBD2 on 5 matching bases. Trimming took 4 bases from V and 2 from J, leaving 8 bases between them. This CDR3 spans 13 amino acids. Germline V gene sequence: CDR1 SGHDT, CDR2 YYEEEE. CDR3 region: CASSLDFTDTQYF. The CDR3 coding sequence is TGTGCCAGCAGCCTGGACTTCACAGATACGCAGTATTTT.

This clonotype was recorded at least ten times. The chain couples TRBV2 to TRBJ2-2; maybe TRBD2 (6 bases). The V gene's germline CDR1 is SNHLY and CDR2 FYNNEI. The length of the CDR3 is 13 residues. Trimming took off 6 bases at V and 7 bases at J, with 12 bases between the two ends. The CDR3 here is CASSRTGVGELFF. The CDR3, as DNA: TGTGCCAGCAGCCGAACGGGAGTCGGGGAGCTGTTTTTT.

This clonotype was counted many times. CDR3 amino acids: CSARKGWQETQYF. The CDR3 DNA is TGCAGTGCTAGGAAAGGGTGGCAAGAGACCCAGTACTTC. The chain combines TRBV20-1 with TRBJ2-5, with no clear D. Germline V gene sequence: CDR1 DFQATT, CDR2 SNEGSKA (reference sequence). Trimming took off 3 bases at V and 2 bases at J, with 10 bases between the two ends. This CDR3 spans 13 amino acids.

This clonotype was recorded many times. The rearrangement links TRBV19 to TRBJ2-5; a possible D gene is TRBD2 (6 bases). The CDR3 has 16 amino acids. CDR1 and CDR2 from the germline V gene are LNHDA and SQIVND (reference sequence). The V and J ends lost 3 bases and 5 bases respectively, with 19 bases between them. The CDR3 reads CASSISRDGGIETQYF. The DNA of the CDR3 is TGTGCCAGTAGTATTAGCAGGGACGGAGGGATTGAGACCCAGTACTTC. Using reference TRBV19 and TRBJ2-5 for the parts outside the CDR3, the full variable domain is DGGITQSPKYLFRKEGQNVTLSCEQNLNHDAMYWYRQDPGQGLRLIYYSQIVNDFQKGDIAEGYSVSREKKESFPLTVTSAQKNPTAFYLCASSISRDGGIETQYFGPGTRLLVL.

This clonotype was observed many times. The chain recombines TRBV2 with TRBJ1-6; 10 bases map to TRBD1. V dropped 6 bases and J dropped 5; count of bases not matched to a gene: 4. The V gene's germline CDR1 is SNHLY and CDR2 FYNNEI. The CDR3 length is 15 residues. CDR3 amino acids: CASRGTGANNSPLHF. CDR3 DNA: TGTGCCAGCAGGGGGACAGGGGCTAATAATTCACCCCTCCACTTT.

The chain carries TRBV29-1 and TRBJ2-5; 8 bases match TRBD1. Trimming took 6 bases from V and 2 from J; bases not matched to a gene: 8. This CDR3 comprises 14 residues. Germline CDR1 SQVTM, CDR2 ANQGSEA. CDR3 in DNA: TGCAGCGTACGCCGCGGGGACAGGCAAGAGACCCAGTACTTC. It codes for CSVRRGDRQETQYF. The variable domain in full, with the rest retrieved from reference TRBV29-1 and TRBJ2-5, is SAVISQKPSRDICQRGTSLTIQCQVDSQVTMMFWYRQQPGQSLTLIATANQGSEATYESGFVIDKFPISRPNLTFSTLTVSNMSPEDSSIYLCSVRRGDRQETQYFGPGTRLLVL.

The rearrangement links TRBV5-1 to TRBJ1-2, with TRBD1 as a possible D gene (5 bases). This CDR3 is built from 15 residues. Germline V CDR1 and CDR2: SGHRS, YFSETQ. Trimming stripped 1 base from V and 7 bases from J, with 17 bases between. CDR3 residues: CASSLSWKGNAGYTF. CDR3 DNA sequence: TGCGCCAGCAGCTTGAGTTGGAAGGGGAATGCTGGCTACACCTTC.

The V call is TRBV18, the J call TRBJ2-1; 7 nucleotides align to TRBD1. Germline V gene data show CDR1 as KGHSH and CDR2 as LQKENI. This CDR3 region has 15 residues. Trimming cost V 2 bases and J 5 bases; bases outside gene matches: 6. The CDR3, as DNA: TGTGCCAGCTCACCAAAGAGAGACAGGGACAATGAGCAGTTCTTC. It yields the protein CASSPKRDRDNEQFF.

Many counts were recorded for this clonotype. The CDR3 sequence: CASTTGQGRSYNEQFF. The CDR3 DNA sequence: TGTGCCAGTACCACCGGACAGGGCCGGTCCTACAATGAGCAGTTCTTC. This chain uses TRBV19 with TRBJ2-1; the match to TRBD1 covers 8 bases. The CDR3 is 16 residues long. Unmatched junction bases numbered 9, after V lost 7 bases and J lost 1 base. Looked up from germline, CDR1 is LNHDA and CDR2 is SQIVND (reference sequence).

This clonotype has at least ten counts. The J gene is TRBJ2-1, the V gene TRBV10-2; D remains unclear. The CDR3 covers 13 residues. Germline CDR1 and CDR2: WSHSY and SAAADI. V was shortened by 3 bases and J by 10 bases, with 13 bases between the two germline ends. The CDR3 is CASSDPIRSEQFF. CDR3 coding DNA: TGCGCCAGCAGTGACCCCATTAGGTCGGAGCAGTTCTTC.

This clonotype was picked up a small number of times. This rearrangement joins TRBV18 to TRBJ2-7; D is possibly TRBD2 (6 bases). Trimming cost V 2 bases and J 5 bases, with 19 bases left between them. Per the germline V gene, CDR1 is KGHSH and CDR2 is LQKENI. This CDR3 is 16 amino acids long. CDR3 nucleotides: TGTGCCAGCTCACCAAGTTCGAGCGCGGGATTGGACGAGCAGTACTTC. This gives the protein CASSPSSSAGLDEQYF. The full variable domain, completed using reference TRBV18 and TRBJ2-7, is NAGVMQNPRHLVRRRGQEARLRCSPMKGHSHVYWYRQLPEEGLKFMVYLQKENIIDESGMPKERFSAEFPKEGPSILRIQQVVRGDSAAYFCASSPSSSAGLDEQYFGPGTRLTVT.

This clonotype was picked up many times. CDR3 bases: TGTGCCAGCACCCTGACCGGGGGGCACACCGGGGAGCTGTTTTTT. Protein: CASTLTGGHTGELFF. The chain joins TRBV7-2 to TRBJ2-2, with D possibly matching TRBD2 (7 bases). This CDR3 region has 15 residues. Germline CDR1 and CDR2: SGHTA and FQGNSA. V lost 7 bases to trimming and J lost 3 bases, with 15 bases between them.

This chain's CDR3 is CASSGAGAHTEAFF. As DNA, the CDR3 is TGCGCCAGCAGCGGTGCAGGGGCGCACACTGAAGCTTTCTTT. The chain employs TRBV5-1 and TRBJ1-1, with D possibly being TRBD1 (6 bases). The CDR3 has 14 amino acids. Germline V CDR1 and CDR2: SGHRS, YFSETQ. V lost 4 bases to trimming and J lost 3 bases, with 13 bases between them. Full variable domain (remainder filled in from reference TRBV5-1 and TRBJ1-1): KAGVTQTPRYLIKTRGQQVTLSCSPISGHRSVSWYQQTPGQGLQFLFEYFSETQRNKGNFPGRFSGRQFSNSRSEMNVSTLELGDSALYLCASSGAGAHTEAFFGQGTRLTVV.

The chain carries TRBV9 and TRBJ1-3, with 7 positions matching TRBD1. Germline V gene sequence: CDR1 SGDLS, CDR2 YYNGEE. The CDR3 consists of 17 residues. Trimming cost V 1 base and J 0 bases; bases outside gene matches: 7. CDR3: CASSVSGQVNSGNTIYF. The DNA of the CDR3 is TGTGCCAGCAGCGTATCCGGACAGGTTAACTCTGGAAACACCATATATTTT. Combining the CDR3 with reference TRBV9 and TRBJ1-3 gives the whole variable domain DSGVTQTPKHLITATGQRVTLRCSPRSGDLSVYWYQQSLDQGLQFLIQYYNGEERAKGNILERFSAQQFPDLHSELNLSSLELGDSALYFCASSVSGQVNSGNTIYFGEGSWLTVV.

This clonotype was counted ten times or more. The V call is TRBV20-1, the J call TRBJ1-1; D gene ambiguous. The CDR3 is 13 amino acids. Trimming removed 3 bases at V and 4 bases at J, with 12 bases between. Germline assignment: CDR1 DFQATT and CDR2 SNEGSKA (reference sequence). CDR3 in amino acids: CSARRQPGTEAFF. In DNA, the CDR3 is TGCAGTGCTAGGAGGCAGCCCGGCACTGAAGCTTTCTTT.

This clonotype occurred many times. The V call is TRBV3-1, the J call TRBJ1-2; no clear D gene. Germline V gene data show CDR1 as LGHDT and CDR2 as YNNKEL (reference sequence). Trimming took 5 bases from V and 3 from J, leaving 10 bases between them. The CDR3 spans 13 residues. CDR3 residues: CASSDAGYYGYTF. The DNA of the CDR3 is TGTGCCAGCAGCGACGCGGGGTACTATGGCTACACCTTC.

This clonotype was seen ten or more times. The J gene is TRBJ2-5, the V gene TRBV15; no firm D call. Germline assignment: CDR1 LNHNV and CDR2 YYDKDF (reference sequence). The CDR3 extends over 16 amino acids. Trimming left V 7 bases short and J 5 bases short, with 23 bases between. The CDR3 DNA reads as TGTGCCACCACCCACTACTCACGGACGCCCAGTGAGACCCAGTACTTC. Protein sequence: CATTHYSRTPSETQYF.

This clonotype was detected a few times. The V call is TRBV4-2, the J call TRBJ2-2, with D possibly being TRBD1 or TRBD2 (5 bases each). The V gene's germline CDR1 is LGHNA and CDR2 YNFKEQ. With 8 bases removed from V and 6 bases from J, the gap between germline ends came to 13 bases. This CDR3 has 13 amino acids. The chain's CDR3 is CASASSGPGELFF. CDR3 bases: TGTGCCAGCGCCTCATCGGGGCCCGGGGAGCTGTTTTTT.

This clonotype was seen at least ten times. The chain has TRBV29-1 and TRBJ1-1; no reliable D call. This CDR3 comprises 12 residues. Germline loops: CDR1 SQVTM, CDR2 ANQGSEA. The V gene lost 4 bases and the J gene lost 2 bases, with 8 bases spanning the gap. CDR3 protein: CSVVWGNTEAFF. DNA for the CDR3: TGCAGCGTTGTGTGGGGTAACACTGAAGCTTTCTTT.